The rows below give T cell receptor beta chains drawn from one sample of a study of regulatory T cells in long-lasting Graves disease. TCRdb processed the multiplex PCR reads anew with MiXCR; each CDR3 protein has one entry. This repertoire shows 620,000 or so distinct CDR3 sequences, about 15% found once; its top ten account for around 19%. The same data also went into a second study, on T cells in Graves' hyperthyroidism and ophthalmopathy.

The specimen comprised peripheral blood mononuclear cells (PBMCs), sampled at new diagnosis, from a patient treated with antithyroid drugs. The receptors stem from a young woman with Graves disease. CDR3s leave out the opening cysteine and the closing phenylalanine or tryptophan. The order of the fields is D gene, V gene, J gene, CDR3 protein. A D gene is named only where the DNA matches it firmly.

D: .
V: TRBV12-3/TRBV12-4
J: TRBJ2-2
CDR3: ASTSLGASGELF

D: .
V: TRBV7-3
J: TRBJ2-3
CDR3: ASSSSATQY

D: TRBD2
V: TRBV24-1
J: TRBJ2-1
CDR3: ATSDKRLAGGLMKQF

D: .
V: TRBV7-7
J: TRBJ2-1
CDR3: ASSRSGPKNEQF

D: TRBD1
V: TRBV2
J: .
CDR3: ASSATTGYRETQY

D: .
V: TRBV6-2/TRBV6-3
J: TRBJ1-1
CDR3: ASSGQGVDAF

D: TRBD1
V: TRBV20-1
J: TRBJ2-7
CDR3: SARVYRGWDEQY

D: .
V: TRBV7-9
J: TRBJ1-2
CDR3: ASSLYRANYGYT

D: TRBD1
V: TRBV28
J: TRBJ1-1
CDR3: ASPWDRGNTEAF

D: TRBD1
V: TRBV7-2
J: TRBJ1-5
CDR3: ASSPGPGGARFNSNQPQH

D: .
V: TRBV30
J: TRBJ1-1
CDR3: AWNEQQLTEAF

D: TRBD2
V: TRBV11-3
J: TRBJ2-1
CDR3: ASSFIAGAFSEQF

D: TRBD1
V: TRBV7-9
J: TRBJ2-1
CDR3: ASSYPRTGTNEQF

D: TRBD1
V: TRBV7-2
J: TRBJ2-5
CDR3: ASSFPTGNQETQY

D: .
V: TRBV2
J: TRBJ2-3
CDR3: ASGVYTQY

D: .
V: TRBV20-1
J: TRBJ2-7
CDR3: SALKSHAEYEQY

D: .
V: TRBV30
J: TRBJ2-2
CDR3: AWIYAGLNTGELF

D: TRBD1
V: TRBV7-2
J: TRBJ2-1
CDR3: ASSPRTGYNEQF

D: TRBD2
V: TRBV3-1
J: TRBJ2-7
CDR3: ASSRAGLAETYEQY

D: .
V: TRBV15
J: TRBJ2-7
CDR3: ATSRDPVFKGFDEQY

D: .
V: TRBV9
J: TRBJ1-1
CDR3: ASSVSGGAGEAF

D: .
V: TRBV10-3
J: TRBJ2-3
CDR3: AIRGPYTDTQY

D: TRBD1
V: TRBV20-1
J: TRBJ2-1
CDR3: SADPGTGARYEQF

D: .
V: TRBV7-8
J: TRBJ1-4
CDR3: ASSLVLKGANEKLF

D: .
V: TRBV6-1
J: TRBJ2-7
CDR3: ASSQEGLSSYEQY

D: .
V: TRBV28
J: TRBJ2-7
CDR3: ATPAAAHSYEQY

D: TRBD2
V: TRBV20-1
J: TRBJ2-2
CDR3: SASPLYGLVDTGELF

D: .
V: TRBV6-2/TRBV6-3
J: TRBJ2-5
CDR3: ASRLLGLETQY

D: .
V: TRBV12-3/TRBV12-4
J: TRBJ2-6
CDR3: ASSFWASGANVLT

D: .
V: TRBV7-2
J: TRBJ2-3
CDR3: ASRKGGPRVTQY

D: .
V: TRBV20-1
J: TRBJ1-5
CDR3: SAPWGGGTRQPQH

D: .
V: TRBV27
J: TRBJ1-1
CDR3: ASTYGQHTEAF

D: .
V: TRBV19
J: TRBJ2-1
CDR3: ASSARQLNEQF

D: .
V: TRBV28
J: TRBJ2-1
CDR3: ASSSAQGDEQF

D: .
V: TRBV30
J: TRBJ2-7
CDR3: AWSQPYEQY

D: .
V: TRBV2
J: TRBJ1-4
CDR3: ASGYRALGGKLF

D: .
V: TRBV28
J: TRBJ1-6
CDR3: ASRTPHRTVPSPLH

D: .
V: TRBV12-3/TRBV12-4
J: TRBJ1-1
CDR3: ASSLVKGRTEAF

D: .
V: TRBV28
J: TRBJ2-1
CDR3: ASSSPGQGSGRSYNEQF

D: .
V: TRBV6-5
J: TRBJ2-7
CDR3: ASSYWTQGEQY

D: .
V: TRBV12-3/TRBV12-4
J: TRBJ1-6
CDR3: ASSLTSGISPLH

D: .
V: TRBV28
J: TRBJ2-7
CDR3: ASSFLHLEPYSYEQY

D: .
V: TRBV24-1
J: TRBJ1-1
CDR3: ATRGEAGLEAF

D: TRBD1
V: TRBV18
J: TRBJ1-2
CDR3: ASSPSGTGYGYT

D: TRBD2
V: TRBV3-1
J: TRBJ2-1
CDR3: ASSHPILAGGNEQF

D: .
V: TRBV20-1
J: TRBJ1-2
CDR3: SASGRLLRRQETNYGYT

D: .
V: TRBV12-3/TRBV12-4
J: TRBJ2-1
CDR3: ASSLSEAQRFEF

D: .
V: TRBV20-1
J: TRBJ1-6
CDR3: SAPRDINSPLH

D: TRBD2
V: TRBV7-3
J: TRBJ2-7
CDR3: ARPGTSESYEQY

D: TRBD2
V: TRBV11-2
J: TRBJ2-3
CDR3: ASSTTSGSTDTQY

D: .
V: TRBV9
J: TRBJ2-7
CDR3: ASSVAGDGSYEQY

D: .
V: TRBV9
J: TRBJ1-6
CDR3: ASSVDRASTPLH

D: TRBD1
V: TRBV7-8
J: TRBJ2-7
CDR3: ASSVNRDRSYEQY

D: TRBD2
V: TRBV14
J: TRBJ2-5
CDR3: ASSQDLLPGGTQY

D: .
V: TRBV2
J: TRBJ1-6
CDR3: ASTSSYNSPLH

D: .
V: TRBV13
J: TRBJ2-7
CDR3: ASSGVSLYEQY

D: .
V: TRBV28
J: TRBJ2-1
CDR3: ASTIGGGGIHEQF

D: TRBD1
V: TRBV12-3/TRBV12-4
J: TRBJ2-7
CDR3: ASSLLMTGESYEQY

D: .
V: TRBV5-1
J: TRBJ2-1
CDR3: ASRGDASLYNEQF